Many counts were recorded for the clone carrying this T cell receptor beta chain. The target antigen is unknown. The CDR3 extends over 17 amino acids. V lost 0 bases to trimming and J lost 6 bases, with 20 bases between them. The source of the sample is a study of CD8+CD57+ T cells in acquired aplastic anemia. Study context: Sorted CD4+ and CD8+ cell DNA averaged approximately 3.2 ug. Sequencing produced an average of approximately 10 million reads per healthy donor for CD4+ cells.

The template for TCR beta VDJ and CDR3 sequence profiling was genomic DNA. TCRdb reanalysed the reads using MiXCR and keeps one entry per CDR3 protein. The repertoire holds around 140,000 distinct CDR3 sequences, with less than 45% as singletons. Points from the study as a whole: Patients and controls were not found to differ significantly in CD8+ Simpson's diversity. Both patients and controls carried the same twenty-nine CD8+ CDR3 sequences.

The source is a human donor in good health, serving as a control. The chain uses TRBV12-3 or TRBV12-4 and TRBJ1-2; D may be TRBD1 (6 bases). Sequenced input: sorted CD4+, CD8+, or CD8+CD57+ T cells (not recorded which) from PBMCs. CDR3: CASSLAVAGADGHGYTF. The CDR3, as DNA: TGTGCCAGCAGTTTAGCGGTTGCAGGGGCCGATGGACATGGCTACACCTTC.